The 17 T cell receptor beta chains below were found in one sample sequenced in a study of vaccination and CD4 T cells after COVID-19. The Oncomine TCR Beta short-read assay sequenced DNA from cultured CD4+ T cells. TCRdb redid the calling of the PCR reads with MiXCR, one entry per CDR3 protein. Among nearly 15,000 distinct CDR3 sequences listed, 40% to 65% were seen once. For these receptors, no antigen is known. Indicated treatment: roughly ten-day PBMC culture with coronavirus spike peptide pools or control peptides (ViraFEST assay). The material was CD4+ T cells from blood, cultured in vitro, obtained before SARS-CoV-2 vaccination. Every receptor here comes from a human donor who had recovered from COVID-19.

The V call is TRBV20-1, the J call TRBJ1-1, with D unresolved. Deletions cut 3 bases from V and 1 base from J, with 6 bases between. Germline CDR1 DFQATT, CDR2 SNEGSKA (reference sequence). This CDR3 has 12 residues. The CDR3 loop is CSARKGNTEAFF. The CDR3 region has the DNA TGCAGTGCTAGGAAGGGGAACACTGAAGCTTTCTTT.

The chain uses TRBV20-1 and TRBJ1-3; 7 nucleotides match TRBD1. The germline gives CDR1 DFQATT, CDR2 SNEGSKA (reference sequence). V dropped 1 base and J dropped 0; count of bases not matched to a gene: 18. The CDR3 loop spans 20 amino acids. This CDR3 reads CSARGAYGQGVRDSGNTIYF. DNA of the CDR3: TGCAGTGCTAGAGGGGCCTATGGGCAGGGGGTTAGAGACTCTGGAAACACCATATATTTT.

The rearrangement joins TRBV11-3 to TRBJ1-2; D not certain. Germline loops: CDR1 SGHNT, CDR2 YENEEA. The CDR3 is 16 residues long. V lost 0 bases and J lost 2, with 13 bases in between. The CDR3 reads CASSLEGRSGNYGYTF. The DNA of the CDR3 is TGTGCCAGCAGCTTAGAGGGGAGAAGTGGCAACTATGGCTACACCTTC.

Remarks on this clonotype: A much larger clone differs by one base, so this may be a read error. This chain links TRBV5-4 with TRBJ2-1; D not certain. V lost 4 bases and J 3 bases, leaving 11 bases between the germline ends. This CDR3 has 14 amino acids. Per germline, CDR1 SGHNT and CDR2 YYREEE (reference sequence). This CDR3 is CASSKGQIYNEQFF. The DNA for the CDR3 is TGTGCCAGCAGCAAGGGCCAAATCTACAATGAGCAGTTCTTC.

The chain recombines TRBV7-9 with TRBJ2-3, with 14 bases identical to TRBD2. V trimming: 4 bases; J trimming: 4 bases; junction bases outside the gene matches: 1. The CDR3 extends over 15 amino acids. Looked up from germline, CDR1 is SEHNR and CDR2 is FQNEAQ (reference sequence). CDR3 in DNA: TGTGCCAGCAGCTGGGGACTAGCGGGGGCAGATACGCAGTATTTT. This translates into CASSWGLAGADTQYF. The full variable domain, rest sourced from reference TRBV7-9 and TRBJ2-3, is DTGVSQNPRHKITKRGQNVTFRCDPISEHNRLYWYRQTLGQGPEFLTYFQNEAQLEKSRLLSDRFSAERPKGSFSTLEIQRTEQGDSAMYLCASSWGLAGADTQYFGPGTRLTVL.

This chain uses TRBV28 with TRBJ1-5; D is undetermined. This CDR3 has 14 residues. CDR1 and CDR2 from the germline V gene are MDHEN and SYDVKM. Between the trimmed V and J ends, which lost 5 bases and 4 bases, there was a span of 12 bases. CDR3 sequence: CASSQQVGNQPQHF. The DNA of the CDR3 is TGTGCCAGCAGTCAGCAGGTCGGGAATCAGCCCCAGCATTTT.

The chain uses TRBV27 and TRBJ1-1, with no clear D. The CDR3 extends over 14 amino acids. Germline V gene lookup returns CDR1 MNHEY and CDR2 SMNVEV (reference sequence). V dropped 5 bases and J dropped 0 bases, with 10 bases sitting between them. CDR3 in DNA: TGTGCCAGCAGTAAGGAGTCCGTGAACACTGAAGCTTTCTTT. It is translated as CASSKESVNTEAFF.

This chain connects TRBV7-2 to TRBJ1-1, with D tentatively TRBD1 (5 bases). Per germline, CDR1 SGHTA and CDR2 FQGNSA. The CDR3 totals 16 residues. V shed 4 bases and J shed 4 bases, with 19 bases lying between them. CDR3 DNA sequence: TGTGCCAGCAGCTCCCATTTCGGGCCCGGGGGCACTGAAGCTTTCTTT. Protein: CASSSHFGPGGTEAFF.

V usage is TRBV27 and J usage is TRBJ1-6; D is undetermined. V was pared by 5 bases and J by 9 bases, with 8 bases between. The CDR3 is 12 amino acids. Looked up from germline, CDR1 is MNHEY and CDR2 is SMNVEV (reference sequence). The CDR3 nucleotides are TGTGCCAGCAGTGCCAAACTTTCACCCCTCCACTTT. Residues: CASSAKLSPLHF.

The chain couples TRBV6-5 to TRBJ1-5; D perhaps matches TRBD1 (6 bases). Per germline, CDR1 MNHEY and CDR2 SVGAGI. This CDR3 contains 15 residues. The V end was cut by 4 bases, the J end by 2 bases, with 12 bases between. CDR3 residues: CASSSQGGGNQPQHF. CDR3 nucleotide sequence: TGTGCCAGCAGTTCACAGGGCGGAGGCAATCAGCCCCAGCATTTT.

This clonotype was counted only a few times. This chain joins TRBV6-1 and TRBJ1-1; a weak D match, TRBD1 (6 bases). V was pared by 6 bases and J by 3 bases, with 14 bases between. Germline V lookup: CDR1 MNHNS, CDR2 SASEGT. The CDR3 totals 14 residues. The CDR3 sequence: CASRHTGRDTEAFF. For the CDR3, the DNA is TGTGCCAGCAGGCATACAGGGAGGGACACTGAAGCTTTCTTT.

The chain has TRBV6-5 and TRBJ1-5; no firm D call. This CDR3 contains 14 residues. CDR1 MNHEY and CDR2 SVGAGI come from the germline V gene. Trimming pared 1 base from V and 0 bases from J, leaving 4 bases between. The CDR3: CASSYYPSNQPQHF. The CDR3 nucleotides are TGTGCCAGCAGTTACTACCCTAGCAATCAGCCCCAGCATTTT.

A word on this clonotype: The junction differs from germline at one of its ends, possibly a read error. This rearrangement joins TRBV6-7 to TRBJ1-2, with D unclear. TRBV6-7 is marked as an open reading frame, function uncertain. The CDR3 sequence is 14 residues long. CDR3 region: CVSSYPGEGYGYTF. The CDR3 DNA sequence: TGTGTCAGCAGTTACCCCGGGGAGGGCTATGGCTACACCTTC.

The genes are TRBV4-1 and TRBJ2-5; D remains unclear. This CDR3 region has 14 residues. Deletions cut 1 base from V and 0 bases from J, with 6 bases between. Germline values: CDR1 MGHRA, CDR2 YSYEKL. The CDR3 nucleotides are TGCGCCAGCAGCCAAGGGGCTAACCAAGAGACCCAGTACTTC. Protein sequence: CASSQGANQETQYF.

The CDR3 loop is CASSSRAKYGYTF. The CDR3 DNA reads as TGTGCCAGCAGTTCCAGGGCCAAATATGGCTACACCTTC. The rearrangement joins TRBV27 to TRBJ1-2; a weak D match, TRBD1 (5 bases). CDR1 is MNHEY and CDR2 is SMNVEV in the germline V gene (reference sequence). V dropped 4 bases and J dropped 5 bases, with 11 bases sitting between them. There are 13 residues in the CDR3.

V gene TRBV6-5 combines with J gene TRBJ1-1; D gene ambiguous. The CDR3 is 14 residues long. The germline V and J ends were trimmed by 0 bases and 3 bases, with 8 bases remaining between them. Per germline, CDR1 MNHEY and CDR2 SVGAGI. The CDR3 here is CASSYSNVDTEAFF. The CDR3 nucleotides read TGTGCCAGCAGTTACTCGAACGTCGACACTGAAGCTTTCTTT.

V gene TRBV12-3 or TRBV12-4 combines with J gene TRBJ1-6; the match to TRBD1 covers 7 bases. V shed 6 bases, J shed 9 bases, and the junction held 2 bases outside the gene matches. This CDR3 has 12 residues. This CDR3 is CASRGQLSPLHF. The CDR3 nucleotides read TGTGCCAGCAGGGGACAGCTTTCACCCCTCCACTTT.